One sample yielded the 29 T cell receptor beta chains listed below, sequenced in a study of OX40 agonist ivuxolimab in advanced cancers. Assay: immunoSEQ multiplex PCR; the TCRdb copy retains only in-frame clones and omits some. The data show some 45,000 clones, approximately 91% seen once. The sequencing here drew on CD4+ or CD8+ T cells sorted from blood, taken in a trial of the OX40 agonist ivuxolimab. Source of these receptors: an adult with an advanced solid tumor such as melanoma, head and neck, liver or kidney cancer.

V and J are TRBV29-1 and TRBJ1-1; 8 nucleotides agree with TRBD1. There are 15 residues in the CDR3. Germline V gene lookup returns CDR1 SQVTM and CDR2 ANQGSEA. Trimming at V came to 4 bases and at J to 4 bases, leaving 11 bases not matched to a gene. CDR3 region: CSVVQGARGSTEAFF. CDR3 DNA sequence: TGCAGCGTTGTGCAGGGGGCGCGTGGGAGCACTGAAGCTTTCTTT.

The J gene is TRBJ2-1, the V gene TRBV2, with 9 bases fitting TRBD2. The J segment lost 2 bases and the V segment lost 6 bases, leaving 5 bases of the junction unmatched. This CDR3 has 15 amino acids. Germline V gives CDR1 SNHLY, CDR2 FYNNEI. The CDR3 DNA sequence: TGTGCCAGCAGGGAGCGGGAGGCGCCCTACAATGAGCAGTTCTTC. As protein: CASREREAPYNEQFF. The full variable domain, in which reference TRBV2 and TRBJ2-1 provide the parts outside the CDR3, is EPEVTQTPSHQVTQMGQEVILRCVPISNHLYFYWYRQILGQKVEFLVSFYNNEISEKSEIFDDQFSVERPDGSNFTLKIRSTKLEDSAMYFCASREREAPYNEQFFGPGTRLTVL.

This chain joins TRBV28 and TRBJ1-2; D gene ambiguous. Trimming cost V 2 bases and J 4 bases, with 8 bases left between them. The CDR3 runs to 13 residues. Looked up from germline, CDR1 is MDHEN and CDR2 is SYDVKM. The CDR3 reads CASSLGLGYGYTF. The CDR3 DNA reads as TGTGCCAGCAGTTTAGGGTTAGGCTATGGCTACACCTTC.

The V and J genes are TRBV7-6 and TRBJ2-5; no clear D. V was cut by 3 bases and J by 4 bases, with 3 bases left in between. This CDR3 spans 11 amino acids. The germline V gene encodes CDR1 SGHVS and CDR2 FNYEAQ. The CDR3 here is CASSFRETQYF. The CDR3 DNA follows: TGTGCCAGCAGCTTCCGAGAGACCCAGTACTTC.

Only a few counts were recorded for this clone. V usage is TRBV10-2 and J usage is TRBJ1-2; 8 positions match TRBD1. This CDR3 has 15 residues. Trimming at V came to 0 bases and at J to 4 bases, leaving 4 bases not matched to a gene. In germline, CDR1 is WSHSY, CDR2 SAAADI. DNA for the CDR3: TGCGCCAGCAGTGAGTCCGGACAGGGAATCTATGGCTACACCTTC. Protein product: CASSESGQGIYGYTF.

The V gene is TRBV7-2, the J gene TRBJ1-5; TRBD1 is a possible D gene (5 bases). CDR1 is SGHTA, CDR2 FQGNSA, per germline. V was clipped by 3 bases and J by 5 bases, with 11 bases between them. The CDR3 is 14 residues long. The CDR3 DNA follows: TGTGCCAGCAGCTTGGGGGGAGGGGATCAGCCCCAGCATTTT. This gives the protein CASSLGGGDQPQHF.

V and J are TRBV6-5 and TRBJ1-1; TRBD1 agrees at 10 bases. Trimming cost V 2 bases and J 5 bases; bases outside gene matches: 2. The germline CDR1 and CDR2 sequences are MNHEY and SVGAGI. CDR3 length: 14 residues. In DNA, the CDR3 is TGTGCCAGCAGTTACGGACAGGGGGGAACTGAAGCTTTCTTT. Encoded protein: CASSYGQGGTEAFF.

The rearrangement links TRBV7-8 to TRBJ2-1; no clear D. CDR3 size: 14 residues. The germline CDR1 and CDR2 sequences are SGHVS and FQNEAQ. V lost 1 base and J 0 bases, leaving 4 bases between the germline ends. In DNA form, the CDR3 reads TGTGCCAGCAGCTTAGGGGGCTCCTACAATGAGCAGTTCTTC. Residues: CASSLGGSYNEQFF.

The chain has TRBV19 and TRBJ2-2; the D is unclear. Germline loops: CDR1 LNHDA, CDR2 SQIVND (reference sequence). The CDR3 extends over 12 amino acids. Trimming removed 7 bases at V and 4 bases at J, with 7 bases between. This CDR3 is CASITFTGELFF. The CDR3, as DNA: TGTGCCAGTATCACTTTCACCGGGGAGCTGTTTTTT.

CDR3 in DNA: TGTGCCATCAGTGAGAAACAAGACAGGCTCGACGGCTACACCTTC. Its translation is CAISEKQDRLDGYTF. V is TRBV10-3 and J is TRBJ1-2; a weak D match, TRBD1 (6 bases). CDR3 size: 15 residues. CDR1 ENHRY and CDR2 SYGVKD come from the germline V gene. Trimming took 2 bases from V and 8 from J, leaving 18 bases between them.

This chain connects TRBV6-6 to TRBJ1-6, with TRBD1 as a possible D gene (5 bases). The germline CDR1 and CDR2 sequences are MNHNY and SVGAGI (reference sequence). Trimming cost V 6 bases and J 7 bases, with 19 bases left between them. The CDR3 runs to 16 residues. The CDR3 bases are TGTGCCAGCAGACCGACCCTCCAGGGATGGAATTCACCCCTCCACTTT. This translates into CASRPTLQGWNSPLHF.

The rearrangement uses TRBV12-2 and TRBJ2-2; TRBD1, the D gene given by the table, was not confirmed from the DNA. TRBV12-2 is a listed pseudogene. The CDR3 contains 17 residues. The chain's CDR3 is CASRSLSHRINTGELFF. The CDR3 region has the DNA TGTGCAAGTCGCTCCCTCTCTCACAGGATTAACACCGGGGAGCTGTTTTTT.

J is TRBJ1-5 and V is TRBV19; tentative D call: TRBD1 (6 bases). Per the germline V gene, CDR1 is LNHDA and CDR2 is SQIVND (reference sequence). CDR3 size: 16 residues. V lost 3 bases and J 3 bases, leaving 15 bases between the germline ends. The CDR3 spells CASSMFWSGDNQPQHF. CDR3 bases: TGTGCCAGTAGTATGTTCTGGTCAGGGGACAATCAGCCCCAGCATTTT.

On this clone: A read error may produce the germline difference seen at one junction end. The gene calls are TRBV6-5 and TRBJ2-5; 10 bases match TRBD2. The germline gives CDR1 MNHEY, CDR2 SVGAGI. The CDR3 runs 14 residues. CDR3 sequence reads: CAGSVAGGQETQYF. CDR3 nucleotide sequence: TGTGCCGGCAGTGTAGCGGGAGGACAAGAGACCCAGTACTTC.

Here the CDR3 reads CASSLGGGFGETQYF. The DNA of the CDR3 is TGTGCCAGCAGCTTAGGGGGGGGGTTTGGAGAGACCCAGTACTTC. The chain joins TRBV7-6 to TRBJ2-5, with 7 nucleotides matching TRBD2. Trimming at V came to 1 base and at J to 4 bases, leaving 6 bases not matched to a gene. Germline CDR1 is SGHVS and CDR2 is FNYEAQ. The CDR3 is 15 amino acids.

This clone appeared a single time. The CDR3 bases are TGCGCCAGCAGCTTTGTCGTGGCCTCCGCCTACGAGCAGTACTTC. Its protein is CASSFVVASAYEQYF. The chain combines TRBV4-1 with TRBJ2-7; D is unresolved. Trimming removed 5 bases from V and 2 bases from J, with 16 bases in between. From germline, CDR1 is MGHRA and CDR2 YSYEKL. The CDR3 sequence is 15 residues long.

The chain is built from TRBV28 and TRBJ2-5; 11 bases map to TRBD2. V lost 5 bases, J lost 2 bases, and 22 bases stayed unmatched. The CDR3 extends over 21 amino acids. The V gene's germline CDR1 is MDHEN and CDR2 SYDVKM. DNA for the CDR3: TGTGCCAGCAGTATTATCGAAACCCTAGCGGGAGGAAGGGAAACTCAAGAGACCCAGTACTTC. Its protein is CASSIIETLAGGRETQETQYF.

The chain has TRBV5-4 and TRBJ1-1; 8 bases map to TRBD1. Germline CDR1 is SGHNT and CDR2 is YYREEE (reference sequence). The CDR3 length is 15 residues. Trimming took 4 bases from V and 0 from J; bases not matched to a gene: 5. The CDR3: CASSIRGLMNTEAFF. DNA for the CDR3: TGTGCCAGCAGCATCAGGGGGCTCATGAACACTGAAGCTTTCTTT.

This clone was observed once. V gene TRBV9 combines with J gene TRBJ2-1; 8 bases match TRBD1. Germline CDR1 SGDLS, CDR2 YYNGEE. Unmatched junction bases numbered 13, after V lost 4 bases and J lost 4 bases. The CDR3 has 17 residues. In nucleotides, the CDR3 is TGTGCCAGCAGCATCTCCGACAGGGGCCACAATTACAATGAGCAGTTCTTC. Translating it yields CASSISDRGHNYNEQFF.

This clone was counted only a few times. The chain uses TRBV5-4 and TRBJ2-7, with D tentatively TRBD1 or TRBD2 (5 bases each). Germline V CDR1 and CDR2: SGHNT, YYREEE (reference sequence). The CDR3 is 14 amino acids. The V gene lost 0 bases and the J gene lost 1 base, with 8 bases spanning the gap. The CDR3 DNA is TGTGCCAGCAGCTTGGGGGGGAGTTCCTACGAGCAGTACTTC. It encodes CASSLGGSSYEQYF.

This clone showed up just a few times. The rearrangement joins TRBV10-1 to TRBJ2-3, with a possible D match to TRBD2 (5 bases). The CDR3 is 17 amino acids. Germline CDR1 reads WNHNN; CDR2 reads SYGVQD (reference sequence). V was pared by 7 bases and J by 0 bases, with 20 bases between. The CDR3 region has the DNA TGCGCCAGCAAAAGGAGGCTAGCCGCGTCTAGCACAGATACGCAGTATTTT. It specifies CASKRRLAASSTDTQYF.

The count of this clone is one. The V call is TRBV5-6, the J call TRBJ2-1; weak D call: TRBD1 (5 bases). V gave up 0 bases and J gave up 7 bases, with 14 bases separating them. The CDR3 is made up of 15 amino acids. CDR1 and CDR2 from the germline V gene are SGHDT and YYEEEE. CDR3 coding DNA: TGTGCCAGCAGCTTGGCGTCAGGGAACGGGAATGAGCAGTTCTTC. Translating gives CASSLASGNGNEQFF.

The V call is TRBV5-4, the J call TRBJ2-2, with D hard to call. V dropped 4 bases and J dropped 0 bases, with 10 bases sitting between them. CDR1 SGHNT and CDR2 YYREEE come from the germline V gene (reference sequence). CDR3 length: 15 amino acids. CDR3 coding DNA: TGTGCCAGCAGCCCTGGCAACGCGAACACCGGGGAGCTGTTTTTT. It is translated as CASSPGNANTGELFF.

This chain joins TRBV13 and TRBJ1-2; no clear D gene. CDR1 and CDR2 from the germline V gene are PRHDT and FYEKMQ (reference sequence). This CDR3 is built from 13 residues. V was shortened by 4 bases and J by 8 bases, with 14 bases between the two germline ends. This CDR3 is CASSSRRVEGYTF. Here the CDR3 DNA reads TGTGCCAGCAGCTCCCGACGGGTAGAGGGCTACACCTTC.

The rearrangement joins TRBV6-6 to TRBJ2-1, with no clear D. V shed 0 bases and J shed 9 bases, with 18 bases lying between them. The CDR3 length is 16 residues. Germline V gene lookup returns CDR1 MNHNY and CDR2 SVGAGI (reference sequence). Written as DNA, the CDR3 is TGTGCCAGCAGTTACTCGATTTACGGCAGAAGAATTGAGCAGTTCTTC. This sequence encodes CASSYSIYGRRIEQFF.

For the CDR3, the DNA is TGTGCCAGCAGCCCCCAGAGCGGGAGTAGGGATGAGCAGTTCTTC. Translating gives CASSPQSGSRDEQFF. The genes are TRBV13 and TRBJ2-1; the match to TRBD2 covers 8 bases. CDR1 and CDR2 from the germline V gene are PRHDT and FYEKMQ (reference sequence). J lost 8 bases, V lost 5 bases, and 11 bases had no gene match. The CDR3 is 15 amino acids.

This chain links TRBV7-8 with TRBJ2-1; D gene ambiguous. V lost 4 bases to trimming and J lost 8 bases, with 12 bases between them. Per the germline V gene, CDR1 is SGHVS and CDR2 is FQNEAQ. This CDR3 region has 13 residues. The CDR3 is CASSSVLVHEQFF. The CDR3, as DNA: TGTGCCAGCAGCTCTGTTCTAGTGCATGAGCAGTTCTTC.

The gene calls are TRBV4-1 and TRBJ2-5, with unresolved D. This CDR3 contains 16 residues. Per the germline V gene, CDR1 is MGHRA and CDR2 is YSYEKL. V gave up 1 base and J gave up 5 bases, with 17 bases separating them. CDR3 DNA: TGCGCCAGCAGCCAAGGCGCCCGTATAAGGCTCGAGACCCAGTACTTC. Its protein product is CASSQGARIRLETQYF.

The chain couples TRBV27 to TRBJ1-3; D is perhaps TRBD1 (5 bases). CDR3 length: 15 residues. Between the trimmed V and J ends, which lost 5 bases and 0 bases, there was a span of 11 bases. CDR1 and CDR2 (germline): MNHEY, SMNVEV (reference sequence). The CDR3 protein is CASSTTGSSGNTIYF. The CDR3 DNA is TGTGCCAGCAGTACTACAGGCAGCTCTGGAAACACCATATATTTT.